This TCR beta chain was recovered during a study of blood T cell repertoires in COVID-19. Notes on this clone: A read error may account for a junction end that differs from germline.

CDR3 length: 15 amino acids. Germline assignment: CDR1 SGHNT and CDR2 YYREEE (reference sequence). Participants were placed into cohorts based on the clinical history they reported. The assay was immunoSEQ multiplex PCR, and TCRdb's table has in-frame clones only and misses some. Among about 280,000 clones listed, roughly 89% were seen once. Sequenced material: PBMCs or T cells enriched from blood (not recorded which). This chain uses TRBV5-4 with TRBJ2-2, with 8 bases that match TRBD2. The TCR was taken from a young woman with acute COVID-19. This chain's CDR3 is CASSRGGGNPGELFF. CDR3 nucleotides: TGTGCCAGCAGCCGAGGCGGGGGGAACCCCGGGGAGCTGTTTTTT.